The 3 T cell receptor beta chains below all came from one sample that was sequenced in a study of cytomegalovirus exposure and HLA in healthy donors. Using immunoSEQ multiplex PCR, the repertoire was profiled, and TCRdb retains in-frame clones only, with some absent. This repertoire shows tens of thousands of clones, roughly 91% found once; its top ten account for over 2%. The sample was PBMCs. Source of these receptors: a young man in good health and CMV-seronegative.

This clone appeared once. V and J are TRBV27 and TRBJ2-2; 11 bases are shared with TRBD1. Germline V lookup: CDR1 MNHEY, CDR2 SMNVEV (reference sequence). V gave up 0 bases and J gave up 1 base; unmatched junction bases: 7. The CDR3 has 19 residues. The CDR3 DNA is TGTGCCAGCAGTTTATCTGGACAGGGGGCGCGGGGGAACACCGGGGAGCTGTTTTTT. This codes for CASSLSGQGARGNTGELFF.

This clone showed up just once. The CDR3 is CASSPRGGGSSYEQYF. The CDR3, as DNA: TGTGCCAGCAGTCCCCGTGGTGGCGGGAGCTCCTACGAGCAGTACTTC. V gene TRBV27 combines with J gene TRBJ2-7; the match to TRBD2 covers 7 bases. Germline CDR1 reads MNHEY; CDR2 reads SMNVEV (reference sequence). J was trimmed by 0 bases and V by 5 bases; bases with no gene match: 10. There are 16 residues in the CDR3.

V and J are TRBV28 and TRBJ2-7; 7 nucleotides align to TRBD1. CDR1 and CDR2 from the germline V gene are MDHEN and SYDVKM. Trimming removed 6 bases from V and 2 bases from J; junction bases left unmatched: 4. CDR3 length: 13 amino acids. The CDR3 spells CASSKGQPYEQYF. The CDR3 DNA is TGTGCCAGCAGCAAGGGACAGCCCTACGAGCAGTACTTC.